This TCR beta chain came from a study of lung T cells in sarcoidosis with Löfgren's syndrome. The overall study: CD4+ T cells build up in sarcoidosis bronchoalveolar lavage fluid. Whole-study results and caveats: Löfgren's syndrome patients reportedly showed greatest TRAV12-1 and TRBV2 expansion versus controls. Shared TRAV12-1 and TRBV2 CDR3 motifs across Löfgren's syndrome patients reportedly suggested public CD4+ TCRs.

The length of the CDR3 is 15 residues. CDR1 is SGHAT and CDR2 is FQNNGV in the germline V gene. Between the trimmed V and J ends, which lost 6 bases and 2 bases, there was a span of 11 bases. MiXCR, run by TCRdb on the reads, gives a single entry per CDR3 protein. The sample gives 50,000 to 65,000 distinct CDR3 sequences, around 20% of which show up once; less than 2.5% is in the top ten. This clonotype occurred many times. Its antigen is currently unknown. What was sequenced was CD4+ T cells from PBMCs. The J gene is TRBJ1-6, the V gene TRBV11-2, with TRBD1 as a possible D gene (5 bases). This sequence originates from a human donor with sarcoidosis (Löfgren's syndrome or another form), or a control subject (not recorded which). DNA of the CDR3: TGTGCCAGCAGGGGGCAGGCCACCTATAATTCACCCCTCCACTTT. Its translation: CASRGQATYNSPLHF.